The T cell receptor (beta chain) under discussion was sequenced for a study of blood T cells in healthy people across ages. With a J-beta primer mix and a sample-barcoded 5' primer, a second PCR ran roughly 6 to 12 cycles. TCRdb ran MiXCR on the 5' RACE reads and lists one entry per CDR3 protein. Among 600,000 or so distinct CDR3 sequences listed, around a fifth were seen once. This clonotype was found many times. Germline CDR1 SGHVS, CDR2 FQNEAQ. CDR3 length: 19 residues. V shed 2 bases and J 2 bases; nucleotides not matched to a gene: 14. The TCR sequence derives from a man between 70 and 80 years old in good health. The sequenced sample consisted of blood. The chain is built from TRBV7-8 and TRBJ2-5; 10 nucleotides line up with TRBD2. CDR3 DNA: TGTGCCAGCAGCTTAATTTTGGCTAGCGGGAGTAGATTACAAGAGACCCAGTACTTC. It is translated as CASSLILASGSRLQETQYF.